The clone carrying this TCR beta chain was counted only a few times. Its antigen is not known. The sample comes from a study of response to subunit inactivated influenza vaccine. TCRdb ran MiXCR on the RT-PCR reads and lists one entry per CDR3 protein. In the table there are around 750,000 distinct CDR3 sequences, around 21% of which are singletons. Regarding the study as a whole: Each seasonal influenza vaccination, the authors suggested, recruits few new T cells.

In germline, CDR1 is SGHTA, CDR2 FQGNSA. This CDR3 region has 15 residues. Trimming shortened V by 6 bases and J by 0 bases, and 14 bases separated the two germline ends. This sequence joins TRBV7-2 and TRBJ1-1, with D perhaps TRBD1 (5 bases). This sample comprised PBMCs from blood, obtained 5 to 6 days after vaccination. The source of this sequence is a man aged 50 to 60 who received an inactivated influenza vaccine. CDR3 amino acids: CASRTTPGMNTEAFF. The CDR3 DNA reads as TGTGCCAGCAGAACAACCCCAGGGATGAACACTGAAGCTTTCTTT.